One TCR beta chain is described in this entry. Its cognate antigen is unknown. These data are taken from a study of Ad26.COV2.S vaccination and SARS-CoV-2 variants. The study, taken as a whole, reports: Similar non-spike TCR breadth was seen in vaccine and placebo recipients.

The CDR3 contains 11 residues. From germline, CDR1 is GTSNPN and CDR2 SVGIG (reference sequence). Treatment indicated: approximately 18 received Ad26.COV2.S at low or high dose, single or two shots; roughly 5 received placebo; per-sample allocation not given. The investigators took samples on day 63 after the first vaccine or placebo injection. Generated by immunoSEQ multiplex PCR, the TCRdb table keeps only in-frame clones and is missing some. The data contain hundreds of thousands of clones, around 90% of them singletons. The TCR was taken from a person aged 18 to 59 who received the Ad26.COV2.S COVID-19 vaccine or a placebo. The rearrangement joins TRBV30 to TRBJ1-3; D uncertain. The sample was peripheral blood, taken in a trial of Ad26.COV2.S vaccine versus placebo. The chain's CDR3 is CASDSGNTIYF. The DNA of the CDR3 is TGTGCTTCAGACTCTGGAAACACCATATATTTT.